One sample yielded the 17 T cell receptor beta chains listed below, sequenced in a study of OX40 agonist ivuxolimab in advanced cancers. Measured with immunoSEQ multiplex PCR; TCRdb has only the in-frame clones, and not every one. The sample has roughly 72,000 clones; over 70% are singletons. The material was CD4+ or CD8+ T cells sorted from blood, obtained in a trial of the OX40 agonist ivuxolimab. These receptors originate from an adult with an advanced solid tumor such as melanoma, head and neck, liver or kidney cancer.

The chain carries TRBV19 and TRBJ1-5; the match to TRBD1 covers 8 bases. The V segment lost 7 bases and the J segment 6 bases; nucleotides outside the gene matches: 11. Germline V gives CDR1 LNHDA, CDR2 SQIVND (reference sequence). The CDR3 length is 15 residues. This CDR3 is CASKNTGGRGQPQHF. As DNA, the CDR3 is TGTGCCAGTAAAAACACAGGGGGGAGAGGTCAGCCCCAGCATTTT. Full variable domain (missing parts from reference TRBV19 and TRBJ1-5): DGGITQSPKYLFRKEGQNVTLSCEQNLNHDAMYWYRQDPGQGLRLIYYSQIVNDFQKGDIAEGYSVSREKKESFPLTVTSAQKNPTAFYLCASKNTGGRGQPQHFGDGTRLSIL.

The rearrangement joins TRBV6-5 to TRBJ2-2; D possibly corresponds to TRBD2 (6 bases). This CDR3 spans 14 amino acids. Germline loops: CDR1 MNHEY, CDR2 SVGAGI. Trimming left V 6 bases short and J 5 bases short, with 13 bases between. As DNA, the CDR3 is TGTGCCAGCAGGGCGGGACGGAGAACCGGGGAGCTGTTTTTT. Amino acid sequence: CASRAGRRTGELFF.

This chain connects TRBV5-6 to TRBJ1-1; D not certain. Germline CDR1 SGHDT, CDR2 YYEEEE. V lost 3 bases to trimming and J lost 3 bases, with 12 bases between them. This CDR3 is 14 amino acids long. The CDR3 DNA sequence: TGTGCCAGCAGCTACCTTGGGAAGGACACTGAAGCTTTCTTT. Its translation: CASSYLGKDTEAFF.

J is TRBJ1-1 and V is TRBV19; TRBD1 agrees at 7 bases. The CDR3 runs 15 residues. With V trimmed by 3 bases and J by 1 base, 5 bases remained unmatched. Germline V gives CDR1 LNHDA, CDR2 SQIVND (reference sequence). The CDR3 is CASSIQGVSNTEAFF. Written as DNA, the CDR3 is TGTGCCAGTAGTATCCAGGGGGTCTCGAACACTGAAGCTTTCTTT.

This clone was counted a few times. The chain links TRBV7-4 to TRBJ1-5; D is unresolved. Germline assignment: CDR1 SGHVT and CDR2 SQSDAQ. The CDR3 is 10 residues long. CDR3 nucleotides: TGTGTCAGGCCTGATCAGCCCCAGCATTTT. Protein product: CVRPDQPQHF.

This chain uses TRBV19 with TRBJ1-2, with 7 positions matching TRBD1. V shed 3 bases, J shed 4 bases, and the junction held 17 bases outside the gene matches. Germline V gene data show CDR1 as LNHDA and CDR2 as SQIVND (reference sequence). CDR3 length: 18 amino acids. CDR3 loop: CASSMKGAPTTIIYGYTF. Here the CDR3 DNA reads TGTGCCAGTAGTATGAAGGGGGCCCCAACCACGATAATCTATGGCTACACCTTC.

The rearrangement joins TRBV28 to TRBJ1-5; D remains unclear. The CDR3 runs to 13 residues. V lost 6 bases and J 5 bases, leaving 11 bases between the germline ends. The germline gives CDR1 MDHEN, CDR2 SYDVKM. The CDR3 DNA reads TGTGCCAGCAGGCGACCCTTTGATCAGCCCCAGCATTTT. Its translation is CASRRPFDQPQHF.

The V call is TRBV7-7, the J call TRBJ2-5, with TRBD1 matching 10 bases. The CDR3 covers 13 residues. Germline V gives CDR1 SSHAT, CDR2 FNYEAQ (reference sequence). The CDR3 is CASGTGAQETQYF. In DNA form, the CDR3 reads TGTGCTAGCGGGACAGGGGCTCAGGAGACCCAGTACTTC.

This sequence joins TRBV28 and TRBJ2-3; 9 positions match TRBD2. The CDR3 extends over 15 amino acids. Germline assignment: CDR1 MDHEN and CDR2 SYDVKM. The junction had 7 bases not matched to a gene; V was cut back by 4 bases and J by 5 bases. As DNA, the CDR3 is TGTGCCAGCAGTTCCCCCAGCGGGGGGAAAGATACGCAGTATTTT. It encodes CASSSPSGGKDTQYF.

V and J are TRBV6-1 and TRBJ1-1; 7 nucleotides agree with TRBD1. This CDR3 has 14 residues. V was clipped by 7 bases and J by 4 bases; unmatched bases: 9. Germline values: CDR1 MNHNS, CDR2 SASEGT. CDR3 sequence reads: CASNTATGATEAFF. CDR3 coding DNA: TGTGCCAGCAATACGGCCACAGGGGCCACTGAAGCTTTCTTT.

By sample fraction, this clone is medium-sized. V and J are TRBV5-1 and TRBJ2-7, with 7 bases aligning to TRBD2. This CDR3 comprises 16 residues. The germline V gene has CDR1 SGHRS and CDR2 YFSETQ. V was pared by 0 bases and J by 0 bases, with 6 bases of the junction left unmatched. CDR3 loop: CASSLAGGGSSYEQYF. CDR3 coding DNA: TGCGCCAGCAGCTTGGCAGGTGGCGGGAGCTCCTACGAGCAGTACTTC.

The rearrangement joins TRBV5-6 to TRBJ1-2; tentative D call: TRBD1 (6 bases). Between the trimmed V and J ends, which lost 7 bases and 3 bases, there was a span of 19 bases. Germline CDR1 and CDR2: SGHDT and YYEEEE. The CDR3 has 15 amino acids. CDR3 DNA sequence: TGTGCCAGCCATCCTACAGGGCGTCTGGACTATGGCTACACCTTC. Amino acids: CASHPTGRLDYGYTF.

V gene TRBV19 combines with J gene TRBJ1-5, with D tentatively TRBD1 (5 bases). CDR3 length equals 16 residues. Trimming shortened V by 6 bases and J by 4 bases, and 19 bases separated the two germline ends. Germline V gives CDR1 LNHDA, CDR2 SQIVND (reference sequence). DNA of the CDR3: TGTGCCAGTAGATTTGGGGCGTTAGAGATAAATCAGCCCCAGCATTTT. Translated: CASRFGALEINQPQHF.

The V gene is TRBV5-6, the J gene TRBJ1-4; 10 bases match TRBD1. Germline CDR1 SGHDT, CDR2 YYEEEE. With V trimmed by 0 bases and J by 3 bases, 2 bases remained unmatched. The length of the CDR3 is 16 residues. The CDR3 bases are TGTGCCAGCAGCTTGGGGGACAGGGGCTCTAATGAAAAACTGTTTTTT. It translates to CASSLGDRGSNEKLFF.

The V and J genes are TRBV6-4 and TRBJ1-5; the D is unclear. Trimming pared 5 bases from V and 0 bases from J, leaving 14 bases between. CDR3 size: 16 residues. Germline assignment: CDR1 MRHNA and CDR2 SNTAGT. CDR3 sequence (DNA): TGTGCCAGCAGTCCACTGGGAGAATATAGCAATCAGCCCCAGCATTTT. As protein: CASSPLGEYSNQPQHF.

This chain uses TRBV7-6 with TRBJ2-7; 16 bases line up with TRBD2. J was trimmed by 3 bases and V by 5 bases; bases with no gene match: 7. The CDR3 contains 17 residues. Germline V gene sequence: CDR1 SGHVS, CDR2 FNYEAQ. CDR3 nucleotide sequence: TGTGCCAGCAGCCCGGGACTAGCGGGAGGGCCCCGCTACGAGCAGTACTTC. It translates to CASSPGLAGGPRYEQYF.

The rearrangement joins TRBV11-3 to TRBJ2-1; a possible D gene is TRBD2 (5 bases). The germline gives CDR1 SGHNT, CDR2 YENEEA. Trimming left V 5 bases short and J 0 bases short, with 11 bases between. This CDR3 region has 15 residues. The CDR3: CASSAGTGSYNEQFF. The CDR3 bases are TGTGCCAGCAGCGCGGGCACGGGCTCCTACAATGAGCAGTTCTTC. The entire variable domain, with the rest obtained from reference TRBV11-3 and TRBJ2-1, is as follows: EAGVVQSPRYKIIEKKQPVAFWCNPISGHNTLYWYLQNLGQGPELLIRYENEEAVDDSQLPKDRFSAERLKGVDSTLKIQPAELGDSAVYLCASSAGTGSYNEQFFGPGTRLTVL.